This T cell receptor beta chain comes out of a study of shared clonotypes between healthy human individuals. Study-wide results and caveats: It was the non-shared clonotypes that had lower generation probabilities than clonotypes shared by all four donors.

There are a few counts of this clone. As yet, its antigen is unknown. The CDR3 sequence is 14 residues long. Trimming left V 1 base short and J 3 bases short, with 9 bases between. Germline V CDR1 and CDR2: LGHNA, YNFKEQ. As defined, naive CD8 cells were CD45RO-negative and positively selected for CCR7, with terminally differentiated effector memory CD45RA+ cells excluded. Every contributor of samples was a Caucasian grown-up residing in Nashville, Tennessee. Authors' data handling: ImmunoSEQ output held junction-only sequences without quality scores, so filtering differed. Sequenced by immunoSEQ multiplex PCR; TCRdb stores in-frame clones only, minus some. The V and J calls and clone size are taken from that table; D and trimming were inferred from the DNA. The sample holds around 2.1 million clones, approximately 94% seen once.

The V and J genes are TRBV4-2 and TRBJ1-2; weak D call: TRBD1 (5 bases). This receptor was obtained from a man aged 18 to 35 in good health. Some clones in this sample may be carry-over from other donors' samples. Material: naive CD8+ T cells from PBMCs. DNA for the CDR3: TGTGCCAGCAGCCAAGGCCCGACAGACTATGGCTACACCTTC. Its protein is CASSQGPTDYGYTF.